One T cell receptor (beta chain) is described in this entry. Its antigen remains unknown. This entry comes from a study of B cell selection in AIRE deficiency. Study-wide findings and caveats: Shared Treg sequences were biased toward short CDR3s with few non-templated nucleotide insertions. TCRbeta-only data showed roughly 37% of shared healthy Treg sequences in healthy Tconv.

Methods used by the authors: Patients' conventional T cells yielded about 100,000 distinct TCRbeta sequences; donors' about 1.5x10^5. Profiled with immunoSEQ multiplex PCR; TCRdb holds only in-frame clones, not every one. V, J and clone size derive from that table, while D and trimming were established from the DNA sequence. The sample records 25,000 or so clones, around 97% being singletons. Sorting defined conventional CD4 T cells as CD4+CD127+. The sequenced sample consisted of conventional CD4+ T cells sorted from PBMCs. This clonotype originated in a human donor with AIRE deficiency.

The CDR3 region has the DNA TGTGCCAGCAGCCCTGGGGGGGTCGAGCAGTACTTC. Translated, it gives CASSPGGVEQYF. The rearrangement links TRBV7-9 to TRBJ2-7; 7 bases line up with TRBD2. Germline CDR1 and CDR2: SEHNR and FQNEAQ (reference sequence). The V segment lost 5 bases and the J segment 6 bases; nucleotides outside the gene matches: 4. This CDR3 comprises 12 residues.